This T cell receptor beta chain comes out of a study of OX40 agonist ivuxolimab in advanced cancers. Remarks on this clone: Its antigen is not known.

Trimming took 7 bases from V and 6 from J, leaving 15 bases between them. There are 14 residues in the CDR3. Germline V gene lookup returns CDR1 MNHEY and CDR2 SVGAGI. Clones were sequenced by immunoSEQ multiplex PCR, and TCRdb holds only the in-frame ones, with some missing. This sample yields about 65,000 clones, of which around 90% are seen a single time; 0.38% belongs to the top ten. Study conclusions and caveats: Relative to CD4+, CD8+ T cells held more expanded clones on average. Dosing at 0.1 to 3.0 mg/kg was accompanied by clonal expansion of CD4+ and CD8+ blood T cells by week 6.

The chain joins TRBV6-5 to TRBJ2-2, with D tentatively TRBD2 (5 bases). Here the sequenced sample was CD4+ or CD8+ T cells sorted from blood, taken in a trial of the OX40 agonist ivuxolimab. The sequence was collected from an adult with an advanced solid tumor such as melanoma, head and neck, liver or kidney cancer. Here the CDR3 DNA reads TGTGCCAGCAACCTCGATGGAGGACCCGGGGAGCTGTTTTTT. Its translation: CASNLDGGPGELFF.